Below are 16 T cell receptor beta chains sequenced from a single sample in a study of vaccination and CD4 T cells after COVID-19 (dated by TCRdb to between 2021 and 2024). The sample's treatment or condition label is to be understood as: approximately 9-day PBMC culture with coronavirus spike peptide pools or control peptides (ViraFEST assay). Library method: PCR. Sequenced using an Illumina iSeq 100. At the Johns Hopkins FTIC core, DNA from the cultured CD4+ T cells underwent TCR sequencing with the Oncomine TCR Beta short-read assay. TCRdb trimmed the raw reads at Q25, called clones with MiXCR and kept productive beta chains. Merged by CDR3 protein, the rows form single entries marked with the most common genes and DNA. For this sample the table gives some 16,000 distinct CDR3 sequences, of which around 72% were detected only once. Roughly 5.1% of the sample rests with the top ten. Antigen specificity for these receptors is unknown.

Sequences were obtained from CD4+ T cells from blood, cultured in vitro. The receptors stem from a human donor who had recovered from COVID-19.

The CDR3 nucleotides are TGTGCCAGCAGTGGACAGGCCCGAGAAAAACTGTTTTTT. Translated, it gives CASSGQAREKLFF. This chain connects TRBV12-3 or TRBV12-4 to TRBJ1-4; TRBD1 matches at 7 bases. CDR3 size: 13 residues. Trimming took 5 bases from V and 8 from J; bases not matched to a gene: 5.

This chain uses TRBV27 with TRBJ1-5; D remains ambiguous. This CDR3 has 15 residues. CDR1 and CDR2 from the germline V gene are MNHEY and SMNVEV (reference sequence). The germline V and J ends were trimmed by 2 bases and 5 bases, with 13 bases remaining between them. The CDR3 is CASSLQASTHQPQHF. The CDR3 DNA is TGTGCCAGCAGTTTACAGGCCAGTACTCATCAGCCCCAGCATTTT.

This clonotype was observed once. The chain carries TRBV27 and TRBJ1-5; weak D call: TRBD1 (6 bases). The CDR3 runs 15 residues. The V end lost 3 bases, the J end lost 4 bases, and 13 bases lay between the germline ends. The germline V gene has CDR1 MNHEY and CDR2 SMNVEV (reference sequence). The CDR3 loop reads CASSFWGATNQPQHF. The CDR3 nucleotides are TGTGCCAGCAGTTTTTGGGGGGCTACTAATCAGCCCCAGCATTTT.

CDR3 residues: CAGPTGGGSNQPQHF. The CDR3 DNA is TGTGCCGGTCCCACGGGGGGCGGAAGCAATCAGCCCCAGCATTTT. The rearrangement joins TRBV30 to TRBJ1-5, with D maybe TRBD1 (6 bases). There are 15 residues in the CDR3. The V end was cut by 8 bases, the J end by 1 base, with 18 bases between. The germline gives CDR1 GTSNPN, CDR2 SVGIG (reference sequence). Based on the CDR3 plus reference TRBV30 and TRBJ1-5, the full variable domain is SQTIHQWPATLVQPVGSPLSLECTVEGTSNPNLYWYRQAAGRGLQLLFYSVGIGQISSEVPQNLSASRPQDRQFILSSKKLLLSDSGFYLCAGPTGGGSNQPQHFGDGTRLSIL.

This CDR3 is CASSYTTGELFF. In nucleotides, the CDR3 is TGTGCCAGCAGTTACACCACCGGGGAGCTGTTTTTT. The chain recombines TRBV6-5 with TRBJ2-2; D unclear. Trimming removed 2 bases at V and 4 bases at J, with 2 bases between. Germline CDR1 and CDR2: MNHEY and SVGAGI. The CDR3 extends over 12 amino acids.

V usage is TRBV19 and J usage is TRBJ2-7; D could derive from TRBD1 or TRBD2 (5 bases each). Germline CDR1 and CDR2: LNHDA and SQIVND (reference sequence). Trimming pared 4 bases from V and 0 bases from J, leaving 10 bases between. This CDR3 region has 14 residues. The CDR3 loop reads CASSNRGNSYEQYF. CDR3 sequence (DNA): TGTGCCAGTAGTAACCGGGGCAACTCCTACGAGCAGTACTTC. Supplemented by reference TRBV19 and TRBJ2-7, the full variable domain reads DGGITQSPKYLFRKEGQNVTLSCEQNLNHDAMYWYRQDPGQGLRLIYYSQIVNDFQKGDIAEGYSVSREKKESFPLTVTSAQKNPTAFYLCASSNRGNSYEQYFGPGTRLTVT.

This chain uses TRBV6-2 or TRBV6-3 with TRBJ2-2, with TRBD1 matching 10 bases. Germline V lookup: CDR1 MNHEY, CDR2 SVGEGT. This CDR3 is built from 17 residues. Trimming removed 4 bases from V and 5 bases from J; junction bases left unmatched: 10. CDR3 amino acids: CASSSGQGVILTGELFF. The CDR3 DNA sequence: TGTGCCAGCAGTTCCGGACAGGGGGTAATTCTTACCGGGGAGCTGTTTTTT.

This chain joins TRBV6-8 and TRBJ2-5; D not resolved. Germline-derived CDR1 and CDR2 are MNHGY and SAAAGT. This CDR3 comprises 15 residues. V was clipped by 3 bases and J by 4 bases, with 15 bases between them. CDR3: CASSYFAAAGETQYF. DNA for the CDR3: TGTGCCAGCAGTTATTTTGCGGCCGCCGGAGAGACCCAGTACTTC.

The chain joins TRBV20-1 to TRBJ2-7; D is undetermined. This CDR3 has 13 amino acids. Germline V gives CDR1 DFQATT, CDR2 SNEGSKA (reference sequence). Trimming cost V 6 bases and J 0 bases, with 12 bases left between them. Here the CDR3 reads CSAPRRPSYEQYF. In nucleotides, the CDR3 is TGCAGTGCCCCCAGGAGACCCTCCTACGAGCAGTACTTC.

The chain employs TRBV20-1 and TRBJ1-2; D unclear. CDR1 DFQATT and CDR2 SNEGSKA come from the germline V gene (reference sequence). Trimming took off 7 bases at V and 4 bases at J, with 16 bases between the two ends. The CDR3 is 13 amino acids. CDR3 in DNA: TGCAGTGTGACCTCCGGGAGCGGCTATGGCTACACCTTC. Encoded protein: CSVTSGSGYGYTF.

The V and J genes are TRBV6-1 and TRBJ1-1; D is possibly TRBD1 (6 bases). Germline V gene sequence: CDR1 MNHNS, CDR2 SASEGT. This CDR3 has 14 amino acids. V shed 8 bases and J shed 1 base, with 14 bases lying between them. CDR3 DNA: TGTGCCAGCCGGGACATCGAGGGGAACACTGAAGCTTTCTTT. As protein: CASRDIEGNTEAFF.

The V and J genes are TRBV20-1 and TRBJ2-2, with 7 bases that match TRBD2. From germline, CDR1 is DFQATT and CDR2 SNEGSKA (reference sequence). The CDR3 covers 14 residues. The ends lost 4 bases at V and 1 base at J; junction bases unmatched: 3. This CDR3 is CSAMREMNTGELFF. The CDR3 nucleotides read TGCAGTGCTATGCGGGAGATGAACACCGGGGAGCTGTTTTTT.

This chain uses TRBV6-2 or TRBV6-3 with TRBJ1-5; a weak D match, TRBD1 (6 bases). The CDR3 has 16 residues. V was trimmed by 6 bases and J by 3 bases, leaving 18 bases between them. CDR1 is MNHEY and CDR2 is SVGEGT in the germline V gene. The CDR3 protein is CASSSYGQSDNQPQHF. The CDR3 nucleotides are TGTGCCAGCAGCTCCTACGGACAGTCCGACAATCAGCCCCAGCATTTT.

The chain is built from TRBV19 and TRBJ1-1; maybe TRBD1 (5 bases). Germline V gene sequence: CDR1 LNHDA, CDR2 SQIVND (reference sequence). The CDR3 has 16 amino acids. Trimming shortened V by 8 bases and J by 2 bases, and 21 bases separated the two germline ends. The CDR3 here is CASLPRAPTENTEAFF. DNA for the CDR3: TGTGCCAGTCTCCCCCGAGCCCCGACAGAAAACACTGAAGCTTTCTTT.

The CDR3 loop reads CASTKTVFGELFF. In DNA, the CDR3 is TGTGCCAGTACCAAGACAGTATTCGGGGAGCTGTTTTTT. The chain uses TRBV19 and TRBJ2-2, with a tentative D call TRBD1 (5 bases). The germline V gene has CDR1 LNHDA and CDR2 SQIVND (reference sequence). CDR3 length equals 13 residues. Trimming removed 7 bases from V and 7 bases from J, with 13 bases in between.

This rearrangement joins TRBV10-3 to TRBJ1-1, with 7 bases lining up with TRBD1. Germline loops: CDR1 ENHRY, CDR2 SYGVKD. This CDR3 has 14 amino acids. Trimming at V came to 6 bases and at J to 1 base, leaving 5 bases not matched to a gene. The CDR3: CAIRAGTENTEAFF. The DNA for the CDR3 is TGTGCCATCAGAGCCGGGACAGAGAACACTGAAGCTTTCTTT.